This T cell receptor (beta chain) was observed in a study of cytomegalovirus exposure and HLA in healthy donors. Clones were sequenced by immunoSEQ multiplex PCR, and TCRdb holds only the in-frame ones, with some missing. The sample records roughly 57,000 clones, around 93% being singletons. This sequence was found in a woman aged 18-30 years in good health and CMV-seropositive. The source material was PBMCs.

CDR3 region: CASSTGQGDEAFF. CDR3 sequence (DNA): TGCGCCAGCAGCACGGGACAGGGGGACGAAGCTTTCTTT. The V call is TRBV5-1, the J call TRBJ1-1, with 11 bases aligning to TRBD1. CDR3 length equals 13 residues. Germline values: CDR1 SGHRS, CDR2 YFSETQ. V gave up 4 bases and J gave up 8 bases; unmatched junction bases: 4.